The clone carrying this T cell receptor (beta chain) has only a few counts. Its antigen remains unidentified. MiXCR, run by TCRdb on the 5' RACE reads, gives a single entry per CDR3 protein. The sample comprises 150,000 to 200,000 distinct CDR3 sequences, around a sixth of which are singletons, and 4.3% rests with the top ten. Germline assignment: CDR1 MNHEY and CDR2 SMNVEV (reference sequence). The CDR3 is 16 amino acids. Trimming cost V 6 bases and J 2 bases, with 17 bases left between them. The data belong to a study of CD8 T cells in ankylosing spondylitis. General study findings and limits: Significantly higher representation of disease-linked clones was reported for matched ankylosing spondylitis synovial fluid. Blood from ankylosing spondylitis patients appeared to carry a characteristic roughly 8-variant TCR beta motif. Relatively rare in peripheral blood, disease-linked clones were also CD8+. Some motif variants had been reported before (in reactive arthritis synovial fluid and blood).

The sample was blood, either unsorted or a sorted T cell fraction (not recorded which). The V gene is TRBV27, the J gene TRBJ2-1; D possibly corresponds to TRBD1 (5 bases). This TCR derives from a male donor between 5 and 35 years old with ankylosing spondylitis or in good health (not recorded which). The CDR3, as DNA: TGTGCCAGCAGCCCTTTGGCAGGGAAAACCTACAATGAGCAGTTCTTC. It codes for CASSPLAGKTYNEQFF.